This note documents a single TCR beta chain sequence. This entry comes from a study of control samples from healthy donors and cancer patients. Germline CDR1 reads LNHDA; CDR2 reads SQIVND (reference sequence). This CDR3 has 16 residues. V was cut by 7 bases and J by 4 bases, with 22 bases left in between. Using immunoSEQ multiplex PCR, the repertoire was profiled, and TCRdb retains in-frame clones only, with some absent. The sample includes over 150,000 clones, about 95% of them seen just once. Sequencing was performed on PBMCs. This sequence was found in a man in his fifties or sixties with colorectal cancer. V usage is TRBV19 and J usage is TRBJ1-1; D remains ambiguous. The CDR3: CASTMSAGFGVTEAFF. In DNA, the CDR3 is TGTGCCAGTACCATGAGCGCGGGGTTTGGTGTCACTGAAGCTTTCTTT.